Below, 15 T cell receptor beta chains from the same sample are listed, as sequenced in a study of blood T cell repertoires in COVID-19. Method: immunoSEQ multiplex PCR; TCRdb's copy keeps in-frame clones and lacks some. The sample contains 450,000 to 600,000 clones, around 90% of which appear only once. Sample: PBMCs or T cells enriched from blood (not recorded which). The receptors come from a woman under 30 who had recovered from COVID-19.

Concerning this clone itself: This specimen includes other DNA sequences encoding the same CDR3. The chain employs TRBV30 and TRBJ1-2; 7 bases are a match to TRBD1. CDR1 GTSNPN and CDR2 SVGIG come from the germline V gene (reference sequence). There are 13 residues in the CDR3. Trimming removed 0 bases from V and 4 bases from J; junction bases left unmatched: 2. CDR3 nucleotide sequence: TGTGCCTGGAGTGTAAGGGACAGCTATGGCTACACCTTC. Amino acid sequence: CAWSVRDSYGYTF. The entire variable domain, with the rest obtained from reference TRBV30 and TRBJ1-2, is as follows: SQTIHQWPATLVQPVGSPLSLECTVEGTSNPNLYWYRQAAGRGLQLLFYSVGIGQISSEVPQNLSASRPQDRQFILSSKKLLLSDSGFYLCAWSVRDSYGYTFGSGTRLTVV.

CDR3 sequence (DNA): TGTGCCACCAGTGATTTGTCCTCCTTAGGGGGCGGCACAGATACGCAGTATTTT. Protein product: CATSDLSSLGGGTDTQYF. The J gene is TRBJ2-3, the V gene TRBV24-1; 7 bases are shared with TRBD1. Trimming cost V 0 bases and J 1 base; bases outside gene matches: 9. This CDR3 region has 18 residues. Germline CDR1 reads KGHDR; CDR2 reads SFDVKD.

The chain has TRBV15 and TRBJ2-7; weak D call: TRBD1 (6 bases). Germline V gene sequence: CDR1 LNHNV, CDR2 YYDKDF (reference sequence). This CDR3 is 16 amino acids long. The V and J ends lost 5 bases and 2 bases respectively, with 19 bases between them. The DNA of the CDR3 is TGTGCCACCAGCTATCGCACCGGGACAACCACCTACGAGCAGTACTTC. Amino acids: CATSYRTGTTTYEQYF.

The chain has TRBV6-5 and TRBJ2-7; 10 bases match TRBD1. The germline V gene has CDR1 MNHEY and CDR2 SVGAGI. The CDR3 runs to 15 residues. V dropped 4 bases and J dropped 2; count of bases not matched to a gene: 5. The CDR3 DNA reads TGTGCCAGCAGTTCCTTAGACAGGGGGCCCTACGAGCAGTACTTC. It specifies CASSSLDRGPYEQYF.

The rearrangement links TRBV10-1 to TRBJ2-2; tentatively, D is TRBD2 (6 bases). The CDR3 has 13 residues. The V and J ends lost 10 bases and 5 bases respectively, with 14 bases between them. The germline V gene has CDR1 WNHNN and CDR2 SYGVQD (reference sequence). The CDR3 DNA reads as TGCGCCACCCAGACGGGAGAGACCGGGGAGCTGTTTTTT. It codes for CATQTGETGELFF.

The genes are TRBV24-1 and TRBJ1-6; D is perhaps TRBD1 (5 bases). CDR1 is KGHDR, CDR2 SFDVKD, per germline. This CDR3 has 13 amino acids. V lost 9 bases and J 10 bases, leaving 15 bases between the germline ends. The chain's CDR3 is CATPPRRESPLHF. The CDR3 DNA follows: TGTGCCACCCCCCCGCGCAGGGAATCACCCCTCCACTTT.

The chain recombines TRBV19 with TRBJ1-6, with D possibly matching TRBD1 (6 bases). The CDR3 is made up of 15 amino acids. Germline V CDR1 and CDR2: LNHDA, SQIVND (reference sequence). The CDR3 DNA is TGTCCCTTTTTTAAACGCGGGCCCCCGGGGGGCCCCCTCCACTTT. Translated: CPFFKRGPPGGPLHF.

The gene calls are TRBV3-1 (or the pseudogene TRBV3-2) and TRBJ1-5; no clear D gene. There are 14 residues in the CDR3. CDR1 and CDR2 (germline): LGHDT, YNNKEL (reference sequence). V lost 4 bases, J lost 1 base, and 8 bases lay in between. The CDR3 coding sequence is TGTGCCAGCAGCCCCCTCGGGAGCAATCAGCCCCAGCATTTT. Translating it yields CASSPLGSNQPQHF.

This clone was seen once. The rearrangement uses TRBV7-2 and TRBJ1-6; tentatively, D is TRBD1 (5 bases). The V end lost 2 bases, the J end lost 8 bases, and 16 bases lay between the germline ends. CDR3 length: 16 residues. Germline CDR1 SGHTA, CDR2 FQGNSA. The DNA of the CDR3 is TGTGCCAGCAGCTTAAGGGGAGGGGAGGTAGATTCACCCCTCCACTTT. Protein sequence: CASSLRGGEVDSPLHF.

The rearrangement uses TRBV2 and TRBJ1-3; D remains unclear. V shed 2 bases and J shed 0 bases, with 14 bases lying between them. Looked up from germline, CDR1 is SNHLY and CDR2 is FYNNEI. The CDR3 extends over 17 amino acids. CDR3 amino acids: CASSESGGLHSGNTIYF. The CDR3 DNA reads as TGTGCCAGCAGTGAATCGGGAGGGTTACACTCTGGAAACACCATATATTTT.

The chain has TRBV19 and TRBJ2-1, with a tentative D call TRBD1 (6 bases). Germline CDR1 reads LNHDA; CDR2 reads SQIVND (reference sequence). Trimming removed 5 bases from V and 5 bases from J, with 13 bases in between. The CDR3 runs 14 residues. The CDR3 bases are TGTGCCAGTAGTTTACAGGGATTAGACAATGAGCAGTTCTTC. Its translation: CASSLQGLDNEQFF.

The rearrangement links TRBV28 to TRBJ2-5; 7 nucleotides line up with TRBD1. V was pared by 4 bases and J by 4 bases, with 15 bases of the junction left unmatched. CDR3 length: 17 amino acids. Germline values: CDR1 MDHEN, CDR2 SYDVKM. CDR3 in amino acids: CASSSPLRVRGLETQYF. The CDR3 nucleotides read TGTGCCAGCAGTTCCCCGCTTCGTGTTAGGGGGCTAGAGACCCAGTACTTC.

This sequence joins TRBV19 and TRBJ2-7; 8 bases map to TRBD1. CDR3 length equals 15 residues. V shed 4 bases, J shed 1 base, and the junction held 6 bases outside the gene matches. CDR1 is LNHDA, CDR2 SQIVND, per germline (reference sequence). DNA for the CDR3: TGTGCCAGTAGTACGGCCGGGACAGGATCCTACGAGCAGTACTTC. It translates to CASSTAGTGSYEQYF.

V and J are TRBV5-1 and TRBJ1-2; maybe TRBD1 (5 bases). The germline V and J ends were trimmed by 5 bases and 0 bases, with 17 bases remaining between them. CDR1 is SGHRS, CDR2 YFSETQ, per germline. CDR3 size: 16 residues. This CDR3 reads CASSPQGTPPNYGYTF. Here the CDR3 DNA reads TGCGCCAGCAGTCCTCAGGGAACCCCTCCTAACTATGGCTACACCTTC.

About this clone: The identical CDR3 is also encoded by other nucleotide sequences in the sample. The J gene is TRBJ1-5, the V gene TRBV12-3 or TRBV12-4, with TRBD1 as a possible D gene (6 bases). The CDR3 loop spans 13 amino acids. V shed 6 bases and J shed 4 bases, with 10 bases lying between them. DNA for the CDR3: TGTGCCAGCAGCCCACAGGGAAATCAGCCCCAGCATTTT. The encoded protein is CASSPQGNQPQHF.